This TCR beta chain was profiled in a study of control samples from healthy donors and cancer patients. This CDR3 spans 16 amino acids. Trimming cost V 8 bases and J 2 bases; bases outside gene matches: 12. Per the germline V gene, CDR1 is LNHDA and CDR2 is SQIVND (reference sequence). TCRdb's table, derived via immunoSEQ multiplex PCR, lists solely in-frame clones and lacks some. The table has over 120,000 clones, 75% to 95% seen once; the top ten hold 3.2%. The clonotype originates from a man aged 30-40 years in good health. This chain joins TRBV19 and TRBJ2-1; 7 positions match TRBD2. Sample: blood. CDR3 protein: CASAGVQDTTYNEQFF. As DNA, the CDR3 is TGTGCCAGTGCGGGGGTCCAGGACACAACCTACAATGAGCAGTTCTTC. Full variable domain (missing parts from reference TRBV19 and TRBJ2-1): DGGITQSPKYLFRKEGQNVTLSCEQNLNHDAMYWYRQDPGQGLRLIYYSQIVNDFQKGDIAEGYSVSREKKESFPLTVTSAQKNPTAFYLCASAGVQDTTYNEQFFGPGTRLTVL.